One sample yielded the 4 T cell receptor beta chains listed below, sequenced in a study of blood T cell repertoires in COVID-19. Only in-frame clones appear in the TCRdb table, and some are missing; sequencing was by immunoSEQ multiplex PCR. The sample carries 230,000 or so clones, around 89% recorded once. Source material: peripheral blood. All receptors come from an older woman with COVID-19, enrolled during active disease.

The chain is built from TRBV9 and TRBJ1-2, with TRBD1 matching over 7 bases. After removal of 0 bases from V and 4 bases from J, the junction contained 6 bases not matched to a gene. Per the germline V gene, CDR1 is SGDLS and CDR2 is YYNGEE. The CDR3 length is 15 residues. This CDR3 reads CASSVERDRVYGYTF. CDR3 DNA sequence: TGTGCCAGCAGCGTAGAACGGGACAGAGTCTATGGCTACACCTTC.

This rearrangement joins TRBV4-2 to TRBJ1-2; D may be TRBD1 (6 bases). V gave up 4 bases and J gave up 2 bases, with 11 bases separating them. The length of the CDR3 is 14 residues. Germline CDR1 is LGHNA and CDR2 is YNFKEQ. DNA of the CDR3: TGTGCCAGCAGCCCGGAGGGGGGGAACTATGGCTACACCTTC. This encodes CASSPEGGNYGYTF.

V and J are TRBV7-9 and TRBJ1-3, with 8 positions matching TRBD1. This CDR3 is built from 17 residues. The V and J ends lost 7 bases and 2 bases, in that order; junction bases with no gene match: 13. The V gene's germline CDR1 is SEHNR and CDR2 FQNEAQ (reference sequence). The CDR3 coding sequence is TGTGCCAGCAAACTACAGGGGGAAGAGTTTACTGGAAACACCATATATTTT. Protein: CASKLQGEEFTGNTIYF.

The chain is built from TRBV5-4 and TRBJ2-5; D unclear. The CDR3 contains 11 residues. V gave up 7 bases and J gave up 5 bases, with 9 bases separating them. Germline CDR1 reads SGHNT; CDR2 reads YYREEE (reference sequence). The CDR3 protein is CASATEETQYF. The DNA of the CDR3 is TGTGCCAGCGCAACGGAGGAGACCCAGTACTTC.